The rows below give T cell receptor beta chains drawn from one sample of a study of CD8 T cells in Susac syndrome. MiXCR, run by TCRdb on the immunoSEQ multiplex PCR reads, gives a single entry per CDR3 protein. The table records about 130,000 distinct CDR3 sequences, over 90% of them present only once. Sequenced input: CD8+ T cells from PBMCs. All receptors derive from a human donor with Susac syndrome. CDR3s include the opening cysteine and the closing phenylalanine or tryptophan. D genes are given only for firm matches. The size entry is marked missing in some rows and otherwise reads once, few, many or a size class.

V	size	D	J	length	DNA	CDR3
TRBV12-3/TRBV12-4	-	-	TRBJ2-5	15	TGTGCCAGCCTCGCCCCGACAGGAACCCGAGAGACCCAGTACTTC	CASLAPTGTRETQYF
TRBV15	-	-	TRBJ2-7	17	TGTGCCACCAGCACTCGGGAGTCGGGGGTCGTGTCCTACGAGCAGTACTTC	CATSTRESGVVSYEQYF
TRBV7-9	-	TRBD2	TRBJ2-1	14	TGTGCCAGCACCGATGAGCGGGAAGGCAATGAGCAGTTCTTC	CASTDEREGNEQFF
TRBV5-8	-	TRBD1	TRBJ2-7	14	TGTGCCAGCAACAAGGACAGGGGGCTTTACGAGCAGTACTTC	CASNKDRGLYEQYF
TRBV9	-	-	TRBJ1-1	14	TGTGCCAGCAGCGTAATACAAGCGAACACTGAAGCTTTCTTT	CASSVIQANTEAFF
TRBV5-1	-	-	TRBJ1-1	16	TGCGCCAGCAGCTTGGTCGAAGATGGCCGGTACTCTGAAGCTTTCTTT	CASSLVEDGRYSEAFF
TRBV6-1	-	-	TRBJ1-5	15	TGTGCCAGCACCGCCGGACCGGGAAGCAATCAGCCCCAGCATTTT	CASTAGPGSNQPQHF
TRBV12-3/TRBV12-4	-	-	TRBJ2-1	11	TGTGCCAGCAGTTTGGTGGGGGAGCAGTTCTTC	CASSLVGEQFF
TRBV27	-	-	TRBJ2-7	15	TGTGCCAGCAGTCCCAGGGACGGACCCTCCTACGAGCAGTACTTC	CASSPRDGPSYEQYF
TRBV14	-	TRBD2	TRBJ2-2	18	TGTGCCAGCAGCCAAGAAAGTGTAGCGGGAGGGGACACCGGGGAGCTGTTTTTT	CASSQESVAGGDTGELFF
TRBV20-1	-	-	TRBJ2-1	9	TGCAGTGCTCCGGGTGAGCAGTTCTTC	CSAPGEQFF
TRBV19	-	-	TRBJ1-5	14	TGTGCCACCCAGCTCGGTGGGGGCCAGCAGCCCCAGCATTTT	CATQLGGGQQPQHF
TRBV5-6	few	TRBD1	TRBJ2-7	15	TGTGCCAGCAGCTTTGATCCAGGGGGCGCGGAGGAGCAGTACTTC	CASSFDPGGAEEQYF
TRBV7-6	-	-	TRBJ2-6	16	TGTGCCAGCAGCTTAGCGTGGGGGGCTGGGGCCAACGTCCTGACTTTC	CASSLAWGAGANVLTF
TRBV28	-	-	TRBJ1-5	15	TGTGCCAGCAGTTTTGTACTGGGAGTAGGTCAGCCCCAGCATTTT	CASSFVLGVGQPQHF
TRBV3-1	-	TRBD2	TRBJ2-5	14	TGTGCCAGCAGTCCTGCGGGAGAAGAAGAGACCCAGTACTTC	CASSPAGEEETQYF
TRBV25-1	-	-	TRBJ1-5	13	TGTGCCAGCAGCGGGGTTGGCGAGGGTCCCCAGCATTTT	CASSGVGEGPQHF
TRBV12-3/TRBV12-4	-	-	TRBJ1-2	12	TGTGCCAGCAGTTTCCCGAGAAGTGGCTACACCTTC	CASSFPRSGYTF
TRBV27	-	TRBD2	TRBJ2-7	16	TGTGCCAGCAGTAACCACCTAGCGGGGGATGACTACGAGCAGTACTTC	CASSNHLAGDDYEQYF
TRBV7-9	-	-	TRBJ1-1	15	TGTGCCAGCAGCTTACCGGCAGGGGAAATCACTGAAGCTTTCTTT	CASSLPAGEITEAFF
TRBV18	-	-	TRBJ2-7	16	TGTGCCAGCTCACCTCATCCGGCCCCCCTCGGCTACGAGCAGTACTTC	CASSPHPAPLGYEQYF
TRBV4-1	-	-	TRBJ2-7	15	TGCGCCAGCAGCCAAGTTCCGGGCGGCTCCTACGAGCAGTACTTC	CASSQVPGGSYEQYF
TRBV10-3	once	-	TRBJ2-5	14	TGTGCCATCAGACACCGGGACACCCAAGAGACCCAGTACTTC	CAIRHRDTQETQYF
TRBV5-4	-	TRBD2	TRBJ2-3	17	TGTGCCAGCAGCCGTCTAGCGGGAGCGGGAAGCACAGATACGCAGTATTTT	CASSRLAGAGSTDTQYF
TRBV27	-	-	TRBJ2-1	13	TGTGCCAGCATGCCTACCAACTACAATGAGCAGTTCTTC	CASMPTNYNEQFF